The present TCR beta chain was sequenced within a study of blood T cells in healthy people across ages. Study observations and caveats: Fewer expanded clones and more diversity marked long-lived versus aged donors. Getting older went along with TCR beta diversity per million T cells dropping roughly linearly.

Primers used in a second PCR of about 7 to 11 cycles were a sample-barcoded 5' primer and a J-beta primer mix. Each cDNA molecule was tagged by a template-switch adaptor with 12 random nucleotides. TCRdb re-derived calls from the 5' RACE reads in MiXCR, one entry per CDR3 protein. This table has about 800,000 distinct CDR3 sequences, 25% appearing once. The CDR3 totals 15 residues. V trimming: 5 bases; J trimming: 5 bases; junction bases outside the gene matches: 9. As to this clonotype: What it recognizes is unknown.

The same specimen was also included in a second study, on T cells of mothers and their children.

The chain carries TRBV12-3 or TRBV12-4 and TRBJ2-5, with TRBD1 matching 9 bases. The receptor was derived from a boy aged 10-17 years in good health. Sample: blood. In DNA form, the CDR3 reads TGTGCCAGCAGTCCTCGGACAGGGGCCACGGAGACCCAGTACTTC. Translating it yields CASSPRTGATETQYF.